This TCR beta chain was sequenced during a study of blood T cell repertoires in COVID-19. Enrolment of Seattle patients took place during active infection, and they were followed longitudinally. In the original workflow: Amplification from reference gene primers served as the basis for estimated nucleated cell counts. Some clones are missing from TCRdb's copy, which holds only in-frame ones; the method was immunoSEQ multiplex PCR. That table furnishes V, J and clone size, whereas the DNA furnished D and trimming. The sample has about 300,000 clones, about 87% seen once; the top ten hold roughly 6.1%. In this sample, this clone turned up once. Germline V lookup: CDR1 SGHAT, CDR2 FQDESV (reference sequence). CDR3 length equals 16 residues. The germline V and J ends were trimmed by 1 base and 0 bases, with 11 bases remaining between them.

The genes are TRBV11-1 and TRBJ2-3; D not resolved. The sequencing sample was made of peripheral blood. This receptor was taken from a woman aged 50 to 60 with COVID-19, enrolled during active disease. The CDR3, as DNA: TGTGCCAGCAGCTTAGGCCACTATACTAGCACAGATACGCAGTATTTT. Translation: CASSLGHYTSTDTQYF.